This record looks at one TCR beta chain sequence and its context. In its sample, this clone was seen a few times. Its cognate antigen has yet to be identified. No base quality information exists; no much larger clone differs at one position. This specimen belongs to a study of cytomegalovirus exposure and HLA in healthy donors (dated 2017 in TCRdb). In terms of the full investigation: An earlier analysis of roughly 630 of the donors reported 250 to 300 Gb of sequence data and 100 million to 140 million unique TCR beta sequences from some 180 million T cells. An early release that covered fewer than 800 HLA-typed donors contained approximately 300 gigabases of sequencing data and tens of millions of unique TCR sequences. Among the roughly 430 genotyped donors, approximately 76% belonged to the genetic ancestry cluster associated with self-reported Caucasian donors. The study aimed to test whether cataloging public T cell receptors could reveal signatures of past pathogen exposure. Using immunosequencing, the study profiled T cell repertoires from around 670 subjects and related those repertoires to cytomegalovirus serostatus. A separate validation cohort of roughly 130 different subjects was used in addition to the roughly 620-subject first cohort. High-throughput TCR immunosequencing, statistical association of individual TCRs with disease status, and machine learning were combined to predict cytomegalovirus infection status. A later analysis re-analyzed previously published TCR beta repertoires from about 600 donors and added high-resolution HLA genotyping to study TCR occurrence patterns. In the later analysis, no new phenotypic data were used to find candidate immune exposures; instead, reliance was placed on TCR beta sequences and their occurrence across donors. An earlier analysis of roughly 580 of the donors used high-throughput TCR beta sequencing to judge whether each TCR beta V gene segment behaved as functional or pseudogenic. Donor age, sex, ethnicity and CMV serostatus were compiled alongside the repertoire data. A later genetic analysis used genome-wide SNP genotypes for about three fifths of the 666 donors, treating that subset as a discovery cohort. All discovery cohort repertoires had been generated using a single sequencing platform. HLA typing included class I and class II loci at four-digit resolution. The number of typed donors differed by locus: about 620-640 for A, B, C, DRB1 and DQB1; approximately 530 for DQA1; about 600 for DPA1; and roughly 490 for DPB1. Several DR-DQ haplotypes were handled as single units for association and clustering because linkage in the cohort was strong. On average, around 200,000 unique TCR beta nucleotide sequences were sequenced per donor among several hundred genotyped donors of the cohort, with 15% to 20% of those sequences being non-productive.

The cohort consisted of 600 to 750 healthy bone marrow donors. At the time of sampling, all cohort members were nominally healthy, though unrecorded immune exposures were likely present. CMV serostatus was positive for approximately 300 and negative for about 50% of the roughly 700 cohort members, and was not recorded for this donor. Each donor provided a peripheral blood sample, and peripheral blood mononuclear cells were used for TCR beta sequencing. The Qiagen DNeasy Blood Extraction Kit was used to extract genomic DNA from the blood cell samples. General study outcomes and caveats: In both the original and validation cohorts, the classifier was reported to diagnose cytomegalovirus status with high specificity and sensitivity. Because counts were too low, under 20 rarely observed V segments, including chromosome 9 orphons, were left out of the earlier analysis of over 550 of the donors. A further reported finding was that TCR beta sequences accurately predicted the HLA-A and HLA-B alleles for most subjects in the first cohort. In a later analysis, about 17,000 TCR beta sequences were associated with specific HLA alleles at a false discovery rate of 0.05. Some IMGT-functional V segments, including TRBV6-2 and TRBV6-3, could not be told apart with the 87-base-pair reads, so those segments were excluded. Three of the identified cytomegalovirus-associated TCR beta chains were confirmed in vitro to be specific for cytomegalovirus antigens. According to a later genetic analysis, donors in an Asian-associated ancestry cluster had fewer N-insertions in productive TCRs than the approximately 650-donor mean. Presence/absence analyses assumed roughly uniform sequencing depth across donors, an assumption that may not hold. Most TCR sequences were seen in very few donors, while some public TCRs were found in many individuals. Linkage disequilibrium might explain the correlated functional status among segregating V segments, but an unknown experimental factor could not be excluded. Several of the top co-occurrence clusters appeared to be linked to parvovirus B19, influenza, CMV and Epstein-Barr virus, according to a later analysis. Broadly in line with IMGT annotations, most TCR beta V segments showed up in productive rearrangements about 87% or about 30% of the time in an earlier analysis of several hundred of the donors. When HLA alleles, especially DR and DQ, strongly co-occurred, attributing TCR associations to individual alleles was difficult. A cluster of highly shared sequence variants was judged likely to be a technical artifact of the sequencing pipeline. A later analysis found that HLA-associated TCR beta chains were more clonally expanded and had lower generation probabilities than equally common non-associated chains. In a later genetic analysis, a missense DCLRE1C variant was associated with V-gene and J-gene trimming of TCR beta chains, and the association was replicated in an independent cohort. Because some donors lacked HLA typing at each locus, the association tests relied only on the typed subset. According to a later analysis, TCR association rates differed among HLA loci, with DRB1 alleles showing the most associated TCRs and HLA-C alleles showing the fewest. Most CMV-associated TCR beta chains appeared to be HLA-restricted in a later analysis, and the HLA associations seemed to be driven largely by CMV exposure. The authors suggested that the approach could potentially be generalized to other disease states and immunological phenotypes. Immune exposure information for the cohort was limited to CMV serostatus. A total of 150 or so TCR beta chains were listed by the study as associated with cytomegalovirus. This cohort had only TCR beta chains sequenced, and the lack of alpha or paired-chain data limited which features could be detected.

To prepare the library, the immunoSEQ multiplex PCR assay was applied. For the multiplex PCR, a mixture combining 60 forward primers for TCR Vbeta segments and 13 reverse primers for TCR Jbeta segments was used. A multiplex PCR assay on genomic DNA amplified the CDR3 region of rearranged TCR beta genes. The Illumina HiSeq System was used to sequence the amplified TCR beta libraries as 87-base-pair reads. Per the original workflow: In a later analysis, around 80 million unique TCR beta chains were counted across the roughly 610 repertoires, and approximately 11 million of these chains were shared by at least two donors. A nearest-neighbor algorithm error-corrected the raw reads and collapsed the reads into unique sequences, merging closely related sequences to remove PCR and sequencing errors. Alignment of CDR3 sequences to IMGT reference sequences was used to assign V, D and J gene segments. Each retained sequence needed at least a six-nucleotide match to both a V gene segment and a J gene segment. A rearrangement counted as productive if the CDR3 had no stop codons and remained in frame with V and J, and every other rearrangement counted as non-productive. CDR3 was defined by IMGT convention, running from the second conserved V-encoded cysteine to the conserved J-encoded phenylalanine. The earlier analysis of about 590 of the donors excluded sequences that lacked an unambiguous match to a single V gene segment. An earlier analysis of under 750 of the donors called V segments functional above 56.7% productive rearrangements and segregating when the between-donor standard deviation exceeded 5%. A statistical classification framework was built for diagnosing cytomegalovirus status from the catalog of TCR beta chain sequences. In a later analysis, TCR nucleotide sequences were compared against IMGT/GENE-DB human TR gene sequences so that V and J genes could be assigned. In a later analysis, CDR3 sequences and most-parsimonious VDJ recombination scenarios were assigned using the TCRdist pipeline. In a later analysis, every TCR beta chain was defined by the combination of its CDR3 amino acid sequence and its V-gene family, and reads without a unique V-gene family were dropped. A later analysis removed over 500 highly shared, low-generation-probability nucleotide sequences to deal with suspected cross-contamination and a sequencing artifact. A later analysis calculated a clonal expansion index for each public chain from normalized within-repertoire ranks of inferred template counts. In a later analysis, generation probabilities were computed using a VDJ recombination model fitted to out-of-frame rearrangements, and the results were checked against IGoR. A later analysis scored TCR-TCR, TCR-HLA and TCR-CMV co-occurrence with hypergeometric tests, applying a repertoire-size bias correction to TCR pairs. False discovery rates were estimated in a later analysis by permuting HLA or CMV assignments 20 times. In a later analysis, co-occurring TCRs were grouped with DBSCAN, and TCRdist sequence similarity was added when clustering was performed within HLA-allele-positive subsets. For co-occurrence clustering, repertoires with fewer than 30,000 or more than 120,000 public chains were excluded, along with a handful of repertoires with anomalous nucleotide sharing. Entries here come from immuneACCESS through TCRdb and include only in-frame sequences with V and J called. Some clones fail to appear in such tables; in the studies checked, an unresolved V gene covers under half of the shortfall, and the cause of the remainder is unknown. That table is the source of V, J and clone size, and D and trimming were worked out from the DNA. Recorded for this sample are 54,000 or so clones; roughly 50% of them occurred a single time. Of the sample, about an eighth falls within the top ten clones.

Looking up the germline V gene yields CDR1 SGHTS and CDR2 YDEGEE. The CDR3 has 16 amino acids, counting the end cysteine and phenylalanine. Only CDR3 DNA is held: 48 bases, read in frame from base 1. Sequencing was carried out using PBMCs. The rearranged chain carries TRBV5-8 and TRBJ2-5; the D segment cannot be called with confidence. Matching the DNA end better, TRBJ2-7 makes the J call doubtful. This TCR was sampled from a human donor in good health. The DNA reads TGTGCCAGCAGCTTGGCCTTGGTCCCTACTACCTACGAGCAGTACTTC. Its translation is CASSLALVPTTYEQYF.